The entry that follows covers one TCR beta chain sequence. CDR3 length: 16 amino acids. Germline V CDR1 and CDR2: MNHNS, SASEGT. V lost 5 bases to trimming and J lost 0 bases, with 16 bases between them. The T cell receptor alpha and beta CDR3 regions were amplified from mRNA by semiquantitative ARM-PCR. Exponential amplification used communal superprimers after tagged nested gene-specific primers in ARM-PCR. TCRdb analysed the multiplex PCR reads with MiXCR anew, one entry per CDR3 protein. The table records 11,000 to 15,000 distinct CDR3 sequences, 50% to 75% of them present only once. The data belong to a study of relationships among human T cell subsets. CD4+CD25+ regulatory T cells came from anti-CD25 bead selection of positively selected CD4+ cells.

The specimen was Tregs sorted from blood. The TCR was taken from a man aged 35 to 55 in good health. The J gene is TRBJ2-5, the V gene TRBV6-1; D unclear. The DNA for the CDR3 is TGTGCCAGCAGTCCCAGTCGGTTTGGAGACCAAGAGACCCAGTACTTC. Its protein product is CASSPSRFGDQETQYF.